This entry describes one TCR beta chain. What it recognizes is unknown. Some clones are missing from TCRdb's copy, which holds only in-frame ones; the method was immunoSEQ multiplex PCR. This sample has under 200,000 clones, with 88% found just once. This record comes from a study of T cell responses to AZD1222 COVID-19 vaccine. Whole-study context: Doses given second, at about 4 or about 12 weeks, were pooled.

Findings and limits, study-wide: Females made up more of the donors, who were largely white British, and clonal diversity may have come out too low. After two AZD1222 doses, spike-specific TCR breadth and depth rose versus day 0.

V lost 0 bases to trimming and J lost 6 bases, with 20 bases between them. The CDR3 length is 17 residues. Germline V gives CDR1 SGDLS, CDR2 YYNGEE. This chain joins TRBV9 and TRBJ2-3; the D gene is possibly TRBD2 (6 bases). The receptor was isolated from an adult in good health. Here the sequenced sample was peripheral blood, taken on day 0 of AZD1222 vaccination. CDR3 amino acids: CASSVVLGGHSTDTQYF. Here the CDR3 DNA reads TGTGCCAGCAGCGTAGTGCTGGGGGGTCATAGTACGGATACGCAGTATTTT.